A single sample is the source of the 5 T cell receptor beta chains below, sequenced in a study of blood T cell repertoires in COVID-19. The assay was immunoSEQ multiplex PCR, and TCRdb's table has in-frame clones only and misses some. The sample consists of nearly 110,000 clones, around 88% of them appearing once. Sequencing was performed on peripheral blood. These receptors all stem from a man aged 50 to 60 with active or convalescent COVID-19.

The rearrangement links TRBV5-8 to TRBJ2-1, with 10 bases identical to TRBD2. This CDR3 has 16 residues. J gave up 9 bases and V 1 base, and 10 bases lay outside the gene matches. The germline V gene encodes CDR1 SGHTS and CDR2 YDEGEE. The CDR3, as DNA: TGTGCCAGCAGCTTGAGTATCCTAGCGGGAGACGGTGAGCAGTTCTTC. Translated, it gives CASSLSILAGDGEQFF. The full variable domain, in which reference TRBV5-8 and TRBJ2-1 provide the parts outside the CDR3, is EAGVTQSPTHLIKTRGQQATLRCSPISGHTSVYWYQQALGLGLQFLLWYDEGEERNRGNFPPRFSGRQFPNYSSELNVNALELEDSALYLCASSLSILAGDGEQFFGPGTRLTVL.

The chain carries TRBV6-1 and TRBJ2-1, with 7 bases lining up with TRBD2. J gave up 2 bases and V 0 bases, and 4 bases lay outside the gene matches. Looked up from germline, CDR1 is MNHNS and CDR2 is SASEGT. The length of the CDR3 is 16 residues. CDR3 loop: CASSEAGGRTYNEQFF. DNA for the CDR3: TGTGCCAGCAGTGAAGCGGGGGGGAGAACCTACAATGAGCAGTTCTTC.

The sample holds one count of this clone. The chain has TRBV20-1 and TRBJ1-2; no reliable D call. CDR1 and CDR2 (germline): DFQATT, SNEGSKA (reference sequence). The CDR3 covers 11 residues. V lost 5 bases to trimming and J lost 4 bases, with 8 bases between them. The CDR3 DNA is TGCAGTGCTCCCGGTCGCTATGGCTACACCTTC. Translated: CSAPGRYGYTF.

This clone occurred once. This chain connects TRBV7-8 to TRBJ2-7, with TRBD1 identical over 8 bases. The CDR3 length is 14 residues. Germline V gives CDR1 SGHVS, CDR2 FQNEAQ. V dropped 4 bases and J dropped 4; count of bases not matched to a gene: 6. The CDR3 reads CASSSNRDRYEQYF. DNA for the CDR3: TGTGCCAGCAGCTCAAACCGGGACAGGTACGAGCAGTACTTC.

This clone was counted once. The genes are TRBV18 and TRBJ1-5; 9 nucleotides match TRBD1. Germline V CDR1 and CDR2: KGHSH, LQKENI. Germline trimming cut 3 bases from V and 6 bases from J; bases unmatched to any gene: 3. This CDR3 region has 14 residues. The CDR3 sequence: CASSPGQGVQPQHF. The CDR3, as DNA: TGTGCCAGCTCACCGGGACAGGGTGTTCAGCCCCAGCATTTT.